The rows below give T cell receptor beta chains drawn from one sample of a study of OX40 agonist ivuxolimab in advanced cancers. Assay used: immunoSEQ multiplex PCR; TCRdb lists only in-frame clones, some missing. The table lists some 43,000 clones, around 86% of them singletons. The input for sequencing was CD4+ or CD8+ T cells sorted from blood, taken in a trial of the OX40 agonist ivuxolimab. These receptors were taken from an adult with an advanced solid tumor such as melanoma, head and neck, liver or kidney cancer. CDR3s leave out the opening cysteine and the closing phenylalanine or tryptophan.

ASSARLAGATGNEQF	TRBV6-1	TRBJ2-1
ASSLTSGREESQY	TRBV5-1	TRBJ2-3
ASSKRGGYNEQF	TRBV2	TRBJ2-1
ASGITQQTQETQY	TRBV5-1	TRBJ2-5
ASTEGGVTEAF	TRBV6-1	TRBJ1-1
ASSLVRESDTEAF	TRBV5-4	TRBJ1-1
ASSGTGETQY	TRBV5-5	TRBJ2-5
ASSFVRDPNYEQY	TRBV5-6	TRBJ2-7
SVGVAYEQY	TRBV29-1	TRBJ2-7
ASSEGPRLLYGYT	TRBV6-1	TRBJ1-2
ASSGQASGNTIY	TRBV2	TRBJ1-3